This TCR beta chain is from a study of T cell changes during pregnancy in multiple sclerosis. Here immunoSEQ multiplex PCR was the method, and the copy in TCRdb shows in-frame clones only, minus some. The sample shows some 64,000 clones, around 91% of them seen only once. The V end was cut by 1 base, the J end by 9 bases, with 10 bases between. The length of the CDR3 is 13 residues. CDR1 and CDR2 (germline): LNHDA, SQIVND (reference sequence). Sequencing was performed on peripheral blood, taken in the second trimester of pregnancy. This TCR derives from a female donor in good health, enrolled as a control in a pregnancy study. The chain has TRBV19 and TRBJ1-5; possibly TRBD1 for D (5 bases). CDR3 sequence: CASSIAQGGPQHF. The CDR3 coding sequence is TGTGCCAGTAGTATAGCGCAGGGAGGGCCCCAGCATTTT.